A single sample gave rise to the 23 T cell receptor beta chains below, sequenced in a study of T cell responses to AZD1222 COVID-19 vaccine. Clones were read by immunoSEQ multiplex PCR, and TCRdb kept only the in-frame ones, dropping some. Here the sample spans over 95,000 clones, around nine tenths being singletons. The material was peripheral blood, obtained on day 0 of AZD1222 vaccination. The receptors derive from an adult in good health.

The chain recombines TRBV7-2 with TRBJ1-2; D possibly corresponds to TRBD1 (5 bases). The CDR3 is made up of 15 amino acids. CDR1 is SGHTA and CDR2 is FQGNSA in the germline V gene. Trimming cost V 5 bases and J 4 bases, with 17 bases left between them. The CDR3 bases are TGTGCCAGCAGCCCGGGGGGTAATCAGGGCTATGGCTACACCTTC. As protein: CASSPGGNQGYGYTF.

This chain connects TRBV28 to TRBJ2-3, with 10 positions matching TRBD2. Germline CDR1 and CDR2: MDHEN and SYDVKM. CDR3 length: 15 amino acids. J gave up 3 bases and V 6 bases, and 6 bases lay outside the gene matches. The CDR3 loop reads CASRPPSGRTDTQYF. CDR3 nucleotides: TGTGCCAGCAGACCGCCTAGCGGGAGAACAGATACGCAGTATTTT.

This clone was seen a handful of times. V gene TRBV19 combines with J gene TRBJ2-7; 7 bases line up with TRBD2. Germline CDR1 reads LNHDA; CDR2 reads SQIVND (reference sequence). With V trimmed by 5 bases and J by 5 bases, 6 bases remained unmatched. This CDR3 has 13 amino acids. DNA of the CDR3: TGTGCCAGTAGTCTTGGACTAGTCGACGAGCAGTACTTC. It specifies CASSLGLVDEQYF.

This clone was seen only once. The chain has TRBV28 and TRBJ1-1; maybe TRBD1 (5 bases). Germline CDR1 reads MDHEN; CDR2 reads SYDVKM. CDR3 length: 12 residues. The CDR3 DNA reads TGTGTCATACAAGGGGTGACCACTGAAGCTTTCTTT. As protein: CVIQGVTTEAFF.

CDR3 coding DNA: TGTGCCAGCAGCTTATCGGGCAGAATCAACTATGGCTACACCTTC. This translates into CASSLSGRINYGYTF. The gene calls are TRBV7-8 and TRBJ1-2; D not certain. Trimming stripped 2 bases from V and 2 bases from J, with 12 bases between. Germline V CDR1 and CDR2: SGHVS, FQNEAQ. The CDR3 covers 15 residues.

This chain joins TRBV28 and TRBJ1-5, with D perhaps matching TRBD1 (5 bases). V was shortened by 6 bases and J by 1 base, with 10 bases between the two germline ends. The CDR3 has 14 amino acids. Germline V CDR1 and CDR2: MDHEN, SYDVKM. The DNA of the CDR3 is TGTGCCAGCAGCCGAGACAGAAGCAATCAGCCCCAGCATTTT. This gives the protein CASSRDRSNQPQHF.

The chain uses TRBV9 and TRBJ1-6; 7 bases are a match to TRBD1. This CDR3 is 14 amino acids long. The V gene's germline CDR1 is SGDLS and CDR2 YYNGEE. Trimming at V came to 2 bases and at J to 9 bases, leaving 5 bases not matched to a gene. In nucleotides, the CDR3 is TGTGCCAGCAGCGTCACAGGGGATGTTTCACCCCTCCACTTT. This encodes CASSVTGDVSPLHF. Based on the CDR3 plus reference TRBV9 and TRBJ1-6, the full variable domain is DSGVTQTPKHLITATGQRVTLRCSPRSGDLSVYWYQQSLDQGLQFLIQYYNGEERAKGNILERFSAQQFPDLHSELNLSSLELGDSALYFCASSVTGDVSPLHFGNGTRLTVT.

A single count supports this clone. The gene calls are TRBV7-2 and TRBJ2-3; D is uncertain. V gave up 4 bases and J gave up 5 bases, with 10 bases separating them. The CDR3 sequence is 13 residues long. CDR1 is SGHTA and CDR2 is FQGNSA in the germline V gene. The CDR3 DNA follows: TGTGCCAGCAGCTCCAGAGCAGGAGATACGCAGTATTTT. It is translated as CASSSRAGDTQYF.

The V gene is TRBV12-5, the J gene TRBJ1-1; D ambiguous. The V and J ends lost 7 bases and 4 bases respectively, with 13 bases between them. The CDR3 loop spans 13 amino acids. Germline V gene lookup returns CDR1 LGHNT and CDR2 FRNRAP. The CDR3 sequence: CASAKSDLTEAFF. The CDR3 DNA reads TGTGCTAGTGCCAAATCGGACCTCACTGAAGCTTTCTTT.

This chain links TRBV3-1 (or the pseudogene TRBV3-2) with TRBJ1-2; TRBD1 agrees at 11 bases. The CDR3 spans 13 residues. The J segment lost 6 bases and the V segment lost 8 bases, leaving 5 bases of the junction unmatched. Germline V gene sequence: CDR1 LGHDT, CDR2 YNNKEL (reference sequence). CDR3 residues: CASGTGGIDGYTF. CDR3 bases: TGTGCCAGCGGGACAGGGGGTATTGATGGCTACACCTTC.

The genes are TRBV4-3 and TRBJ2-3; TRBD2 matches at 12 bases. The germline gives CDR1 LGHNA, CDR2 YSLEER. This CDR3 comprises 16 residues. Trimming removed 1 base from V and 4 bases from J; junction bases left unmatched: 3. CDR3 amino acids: CASSQGTSGMADTQYF. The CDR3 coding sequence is TGCGCCAGCAGCCAAGGGACTAGCGGGATGGCAGATACGCAGTATTTT.

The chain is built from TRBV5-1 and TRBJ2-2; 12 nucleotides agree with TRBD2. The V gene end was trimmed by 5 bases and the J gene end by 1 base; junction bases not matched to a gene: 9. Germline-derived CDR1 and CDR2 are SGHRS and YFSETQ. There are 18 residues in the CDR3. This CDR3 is CASSNRGLAGRNTGELFF. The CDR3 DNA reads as TGCGCCAGCAGTAACCGGGGACTAGCGGGCCGGAACACCGGGGAGCTGTTTTTT.

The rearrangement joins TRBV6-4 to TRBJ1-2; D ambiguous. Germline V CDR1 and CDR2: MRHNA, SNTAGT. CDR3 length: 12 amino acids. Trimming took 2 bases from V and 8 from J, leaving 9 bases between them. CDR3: CASSDNGRGYTF. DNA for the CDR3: TGTGCCAGCAGTGACAATGGTCGCGGCTACACCTTC.

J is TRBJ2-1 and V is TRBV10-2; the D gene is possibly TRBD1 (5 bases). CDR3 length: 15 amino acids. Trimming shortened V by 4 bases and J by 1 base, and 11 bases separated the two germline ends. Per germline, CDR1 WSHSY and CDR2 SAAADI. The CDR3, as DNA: TGCGCCAGCAGTGGGGGCAGCGCTTCCTACAATGAGCAGTTCTTC. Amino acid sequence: CASSGGSASYNEQFF.

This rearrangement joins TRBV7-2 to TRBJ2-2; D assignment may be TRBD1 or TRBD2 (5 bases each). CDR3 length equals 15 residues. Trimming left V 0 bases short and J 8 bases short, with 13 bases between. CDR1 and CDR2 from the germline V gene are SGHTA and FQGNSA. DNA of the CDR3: TGTGCCAGCAGCTTAGCGTTTGGGGGTCCTGGGGAGCTGTTTTTT. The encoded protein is CASSLAFGGPGELFF.

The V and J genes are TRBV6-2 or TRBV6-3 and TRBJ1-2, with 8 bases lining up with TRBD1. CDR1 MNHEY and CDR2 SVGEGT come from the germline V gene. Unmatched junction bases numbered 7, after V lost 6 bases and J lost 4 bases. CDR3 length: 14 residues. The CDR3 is CASSRQGSGYGYTF. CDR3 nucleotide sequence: TGTGCCAGCAGCCGACAGGGGTCCGGCTATGGCTACACCTTC.

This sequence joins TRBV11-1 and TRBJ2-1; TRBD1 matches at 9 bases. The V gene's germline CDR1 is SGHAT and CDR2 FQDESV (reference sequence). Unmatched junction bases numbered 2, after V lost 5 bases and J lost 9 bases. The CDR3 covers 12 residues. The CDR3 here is CASSQTGGEQFF. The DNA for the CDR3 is TGTGCCAGCAGCCAGACAGGGGGTGAGCAGTTCTTC.

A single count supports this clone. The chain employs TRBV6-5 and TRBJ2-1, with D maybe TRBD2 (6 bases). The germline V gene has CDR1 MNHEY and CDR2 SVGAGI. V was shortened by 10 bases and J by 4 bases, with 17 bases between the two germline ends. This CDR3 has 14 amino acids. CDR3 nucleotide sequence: TGTGCCACCCTTCCGGGAGCGTTGTACAATGAGCAGTTCTTC. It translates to CATLPGALYNEQFF.

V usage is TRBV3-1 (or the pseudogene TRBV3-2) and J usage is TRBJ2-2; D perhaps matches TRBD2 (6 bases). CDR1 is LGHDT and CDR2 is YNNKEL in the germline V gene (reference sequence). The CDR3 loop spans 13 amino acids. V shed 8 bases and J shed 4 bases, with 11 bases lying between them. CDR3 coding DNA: TGTGCCAGCCGGGACTCCGGCACCGGGGAGCTGTTTTTT. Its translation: CASRDSGTGELFF.

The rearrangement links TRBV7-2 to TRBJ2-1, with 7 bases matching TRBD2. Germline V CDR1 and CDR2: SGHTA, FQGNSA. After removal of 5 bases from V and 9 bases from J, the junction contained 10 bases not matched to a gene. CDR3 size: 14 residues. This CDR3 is CASSPSRTRGEQFF. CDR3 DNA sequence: TGTGCCAGCAGCCCGTCGCGGACTAGGGGTGAGCAGTTCTTC.

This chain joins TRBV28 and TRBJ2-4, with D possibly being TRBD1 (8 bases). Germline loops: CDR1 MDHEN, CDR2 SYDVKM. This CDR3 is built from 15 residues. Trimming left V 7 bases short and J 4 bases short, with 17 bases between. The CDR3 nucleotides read TGTGCCAGCAAGGAAGCGGGACAGGTGAAAAACATTCAGTACTTC. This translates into CASKEAGQVKNIQYF. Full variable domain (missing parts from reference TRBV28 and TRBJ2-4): DVKVTQSSRYLVKRTGEKVFLECVQDMDHENMFWYRQDPGLGLRLIYFSYDVKMKEKGDIPEGYSVSREKKERFSLILESASTNQTSMYLCASKEAGQVKNIQYFGAGTRLSVL.

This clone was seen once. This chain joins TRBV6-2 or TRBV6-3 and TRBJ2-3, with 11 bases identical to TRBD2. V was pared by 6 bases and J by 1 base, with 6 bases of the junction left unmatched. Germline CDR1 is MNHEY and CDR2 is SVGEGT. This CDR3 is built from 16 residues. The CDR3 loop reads CASSFLSGRGTDTQYF. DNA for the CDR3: TGTGCCAGCAGCTTCCTTAGCGGGAGGGGCACAGATACGCAGTATTTT.

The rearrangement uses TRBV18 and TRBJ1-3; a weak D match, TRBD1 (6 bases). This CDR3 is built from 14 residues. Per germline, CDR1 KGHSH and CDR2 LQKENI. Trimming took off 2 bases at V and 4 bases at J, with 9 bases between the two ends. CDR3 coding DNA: TGTGCCAGCTCACCAGGGGGCAACGGAAACACCATATATTTT. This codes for CASSPGGNGNTIYF. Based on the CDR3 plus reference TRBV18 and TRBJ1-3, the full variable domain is NAGVMQNPRHLVRRRGQEARLRCSPMKGHSHVYWYRQLPEEGLKFMVYLQKENIIDESGMPKERFSAEFPKEGPSILRIQQVVRGDSAAYFCASSPGGNGNTIYFGEGSWLTVV.